This record concerns one T cell receptor beta chain sequence. The antigen is undetermined. From RNA transcripts, TCR beta CDR3 regions were amplified. The study used the HTBI primer set for a first-round RT-PCR of the TCR CDR3. One entry per CDR3 protein, called by TCRdb with MiXCR from the multiplex PCR reads. This sample has around 490,000 distinct CDR3 sequences, with about 20% found just once. Ophthalmopathy patients all had a Clinical Activity Score of at least 3, a NOSPECS grade of at least 4 and disease under 3 months old. Clinical symptoms, serum thyroxine and TRAb, thyroid ultrasound and orbital computed tomography together formed the diagnostic basis. The source of the sample is a study of T cells in Graves' hyperthyroidism and ophthalmopathy. General study results and limits: Ophthalmopathy cases were set apart from stable hyperthyroidism by a 13 V-J model. Most clonotypes expanded in thyroid above 0.001 were likewise present in blood.

The V segment lost 4 bases and the J segment 3 bases; nucleotides outside the gene matches: 3. The CDR3 length is 15 residues. Germline CDR1 and CDR2: SNHLY and FYNNEI. This sequence joins TRBV2 and TRBJ2-2; 9 bases match TRBD1. Specimen: blood. The TCR comes from a man in his forties with Graves' ophthalmopathy. The CDR3 loop reads CASSVGQGYTGELFF. The CDR3 bases are TGTGCCAGCAGTGTAGGACAGGGGTACACCGGGGAGCTGTTTTTT.